This record concerns one T cell receptor beta chain sequence. This sample is part of a study of blood T cell repertoires in COVID-19. Profiled with immunoSEQ multiplex PCR; TCRdb holds only in-frame clones, not every one. The sample has 490,000 or so clones, 80% to 90% seen once. CDR1 LGHDT and CDR2 YNNKEL come from the germline V gene (reference sequence). Trimming pared 4 bases from V and 7 bases from J, leaving 14 bases between. The CDR3 length is 14 residues. This TCR derives from a woman aged 55-70 years who had recovered from COVID-19. The chain employs TRBV3-1 (or the pseudogene TRBV3-2) and TRBJ2-1; D is perhaps TRBD2 (5 bases). Source material: PBMCs or T cells enriched from blood (not recorded which). In DNA form, the CDR3 reads TGTGCCAGCAGCCGGGGTCGGGGTATGAATGAGCAGTTCTTC. Translating gives CASSRGRGMNEQFF.